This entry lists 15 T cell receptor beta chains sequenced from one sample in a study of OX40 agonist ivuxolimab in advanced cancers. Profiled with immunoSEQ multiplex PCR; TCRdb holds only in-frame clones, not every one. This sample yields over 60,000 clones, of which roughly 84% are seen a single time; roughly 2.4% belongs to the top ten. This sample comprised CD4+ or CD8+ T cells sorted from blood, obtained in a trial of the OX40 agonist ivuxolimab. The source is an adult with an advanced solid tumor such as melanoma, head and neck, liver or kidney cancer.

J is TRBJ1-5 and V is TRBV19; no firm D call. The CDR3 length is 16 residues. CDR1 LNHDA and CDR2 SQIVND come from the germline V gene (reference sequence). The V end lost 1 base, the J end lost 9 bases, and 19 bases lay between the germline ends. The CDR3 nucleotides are TGTGCCAGTAGTATAGTAGAGGGTACACTGAGTAGGCCCCAGCATTTT. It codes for CASSIVEGTLSRPQHF. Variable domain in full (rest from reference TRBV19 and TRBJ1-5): DGGITQSPKYLFRKEGQNVTLSCEQNLNHDAMYWYRQDPGQGLRLIYYSQIVNDFQKGDIAEGYSVSREKKESFPLTVTSAQKNPTAFYLCASSIVEGTLSRPQHFGDGTRLSIL.

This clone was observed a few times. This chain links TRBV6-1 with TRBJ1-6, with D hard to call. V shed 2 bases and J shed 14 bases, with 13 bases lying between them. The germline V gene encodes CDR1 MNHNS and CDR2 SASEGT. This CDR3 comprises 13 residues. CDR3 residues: CASSESQLGALHF. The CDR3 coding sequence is TGTGCCAGCAGTGAAAGTCAACTCGGGGCCCTCCACTTT.

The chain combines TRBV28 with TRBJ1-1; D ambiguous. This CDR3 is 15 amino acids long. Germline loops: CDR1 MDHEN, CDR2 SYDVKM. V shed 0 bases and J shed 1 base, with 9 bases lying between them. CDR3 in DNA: TGTGCCAGCAGTTTATGGCTCTTGGCGAACACTGAAGCTTTCTTT. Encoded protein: CASSLWLLANTEAFF.

The CDR3 here is CASTSGTGSYEQYF. The CDR3 DNA follows: TGTGCCAGCACCTCCGGGACAGGGTCCTACGAGCAGTACTTC. This chain joins TRBV6-5 and TRBJ2-7, with TRBD1 identical over 9 bases. CDR3 length: 14 residues. With 7 bases clipped from V and 1 base from J, the junction kept 5 bases outside the gene matches. CDR1 and CDR2 (germline): MNHEY, SVGAGI.

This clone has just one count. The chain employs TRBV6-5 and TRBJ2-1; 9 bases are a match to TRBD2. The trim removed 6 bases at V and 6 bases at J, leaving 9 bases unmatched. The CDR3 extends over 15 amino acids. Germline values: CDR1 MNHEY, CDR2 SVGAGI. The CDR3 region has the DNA TGTGCCAGCAGCAGGACTAGCGAGGGGTTCAATGAGCAGTTCTTC. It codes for CASSRTSEGFNEQFF.

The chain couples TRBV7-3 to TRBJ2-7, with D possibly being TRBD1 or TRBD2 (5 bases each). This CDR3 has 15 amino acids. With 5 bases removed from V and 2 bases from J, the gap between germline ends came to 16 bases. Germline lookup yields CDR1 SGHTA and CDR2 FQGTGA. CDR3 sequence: CASSPSGQGPYEQYF. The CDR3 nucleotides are TGTGCCAGCAGCCCTTCGGGGCAGGGCCCCTACGAGCAGTACTTC.

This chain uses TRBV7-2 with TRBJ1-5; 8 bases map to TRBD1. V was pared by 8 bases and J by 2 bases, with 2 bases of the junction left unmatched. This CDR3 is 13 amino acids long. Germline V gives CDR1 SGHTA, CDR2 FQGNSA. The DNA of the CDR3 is TGTGCCAGCGGGGGACAGGGCAATCAGCCCCAGCATTTT. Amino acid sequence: CASGGQGNQPQHF.

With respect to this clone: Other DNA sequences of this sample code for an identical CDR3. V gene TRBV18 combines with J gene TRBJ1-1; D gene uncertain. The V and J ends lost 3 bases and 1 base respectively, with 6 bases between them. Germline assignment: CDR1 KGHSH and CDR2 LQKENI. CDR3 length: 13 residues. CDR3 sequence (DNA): TGTGCCAGCTCACCTAGGAGGAACACTGAAGCTTTCTTT. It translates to CASSPRRNTEAFF.

CDR3 sequence (DNA): TGTGCCATCAGAAGCGGGACAGCGGACAATCAGCCCCAGCATTTT. This codes for CAIRSGTADNQPQHF. The chain recombines TRBV10-3 with TRBJ1-5; TRBD1 matches 7 bases. The CDR3 loop spans 15 amino acids. Germline CDR1 and CDR2: ENHRY and SYGVKD. V was pared by 6 bases and J by 3 bases, with 8 bases of the junction left unmatched.

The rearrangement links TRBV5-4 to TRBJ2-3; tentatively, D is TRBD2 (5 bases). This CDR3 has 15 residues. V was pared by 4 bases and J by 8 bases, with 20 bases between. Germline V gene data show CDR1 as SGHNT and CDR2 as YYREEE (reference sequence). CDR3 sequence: CASSPLERAEFTQYF. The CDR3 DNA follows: TGTGCCAGCAGCCCGTTGGAAAGAGCGGAATTTACGCAGTATTTT.

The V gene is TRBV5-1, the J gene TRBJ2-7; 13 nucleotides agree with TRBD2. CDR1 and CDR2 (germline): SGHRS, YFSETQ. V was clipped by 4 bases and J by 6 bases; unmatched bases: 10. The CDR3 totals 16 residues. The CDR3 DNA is TGCGCCAGCAGCCCCTCCCCCGGACTAGCGGGGGCCGAGCAGTACTTC. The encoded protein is CASSPSPGLAGAEQYF.

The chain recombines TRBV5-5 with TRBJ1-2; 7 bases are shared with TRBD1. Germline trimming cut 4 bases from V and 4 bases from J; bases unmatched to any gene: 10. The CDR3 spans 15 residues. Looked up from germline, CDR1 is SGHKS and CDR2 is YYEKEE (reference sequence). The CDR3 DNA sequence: TGTGCCAGCAGCACAGGACAGGCAACTGTCTATGGCTACACCTTC. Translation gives CASSTGQATVYGYTF. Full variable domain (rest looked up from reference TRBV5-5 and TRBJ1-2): DAGVTQSPTHLIKTRGQQVTLRCSPISGHKSVSWYQQVLGQGPQFIFQYYEKEERGRGNFPDRFSARQFPNYSSELNVNALLLGDSALYLCASSTGQATVYGYTFGSGTRLTVV.

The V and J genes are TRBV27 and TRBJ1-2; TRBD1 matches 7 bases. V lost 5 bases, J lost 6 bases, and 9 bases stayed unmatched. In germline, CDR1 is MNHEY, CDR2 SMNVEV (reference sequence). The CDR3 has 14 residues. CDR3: CASSPQGGRDGYTF. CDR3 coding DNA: TGTGCCAGCAGTCCTCAGGGGGGTCGGGATGGCTACACCTTC.

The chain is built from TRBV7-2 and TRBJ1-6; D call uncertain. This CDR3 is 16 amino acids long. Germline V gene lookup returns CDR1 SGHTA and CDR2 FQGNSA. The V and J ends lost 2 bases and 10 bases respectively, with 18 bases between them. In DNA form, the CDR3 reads TGTGCCAGCAGCTTACGTCAGATGGATTTGGGGTCACCCCTCCACTTT. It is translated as CASSLRQMDLGSPLHF.

DNA for the CDR3: TGTGCCAGTAGTATAGGCAACGGGGCCGAGCAGTACTTC. Encoded protein: CASSIGNGAEQYF. The chain joins TRBV19 to TRBJ2-7; either TRBD1 or TRBD2 may supply D (5 bases each). The V and J ends lost 1 base and 6 bases respectively, with 10 bases between them. The germline CDR1 and CDR2 sequences are LNHDA and SQIVND (reference sequence). The CDR3 consists of 13 residues.